This TCR beta chain was recovered during a study of T-cell reconstitution after alpha-beta-depleted transplantation in children. Germline trimming cut 1 base from V and 6 bases from J; bases unmatched to any gene: 5. CDR1 LGHNA and CDR2 YSLEER come from the germline V gene. This CDR3 spans 14 amino acids. This clonotype was counted at least ten times. Library preparation (for TCRbeta) was performed with unique molecular identifiers. Each CDR3 protein gets one entry after TCRdb re-called the PCR reads with MiXCR. The sample records about half a million distinct CDR3 sequences, 9.5% to 15% being singletons.

The rearrangement uses TRBV4-3 and TRBJ1-2; 7 bases line up with TRBD1. This TCR derives from a human donor who donated a stem cell graft to a child with combined immunodeficiency. Material: PBMCs from the stem cell graft donor, obtained from the stem cell graft. CDR3 protein: CASSQVQGEDGYTF. The CDR3 nucleotides are TGCGCCAGCAGCCAAGTTCAGGGGGAGGATGGCTACACCTTC.